The clone carrying this T cell receptor (beta chain) was seen a handful of times. Its antigen is still unknown. Germline V gene data show CDR1 as MNHEY and CDR2 as SVGAGI. V shed 0 bases and J shed 3 bases, with 9 bases lying between them. The CDR3 is made up of 14 amino acids. This specimen comes from a study of T cell responses to AZD1222 COVID-19 vaccine. Sequencing was performed with immunoSEQ multiplex PCR; in TCRdb, only in-frame clones are kept and a portion is missing. There are about 130,000 clones in the sample; 70% to 90% occur only once, and roughly 1.5% lies in the top ten. Study results and caveats: Reports indicate that nearly half of spike-specific TCRs are directed at unmutated variant regions. There were mostly white British donors and more females than males, and clonal diversity was possibly underestimated. A rise in Spike-specific TCR breadth and depth followed two AZD1222 doses.

This rearrangement joins TRBV6-5 to TRBJ2-7; D gene ambiguous. Here the sequenced sample was peripheral blood, taken on day 0 of AZD1222 vaccination. This receptor was obtained from an adult in good health. The CDR3: CASSYSDFGYEQYF. CDR3 in DNA: TGTGCCAGCAGTTACTCGGATTTTGGCTACGAGCAGTACTTC.